The 14 T cell receptor beta chains below all came from one sample that was sequenced in a study of post-analysis software for immune sequencing data. The study's findings and limits: A few TRBV segments, TRBV5-6, TRBV5-1 and TRBV20-1 among them, were found more frequent in patients than controls.

The library was made from cDNA and included unique molecular identifiers. TCRdb re-called the PCR reads through MiXCR, storing one row per CDR3 protein. The sample consists of about 430,000 distinct CDR3 sequences, roughly 40% of them appearing once. Antigens of these TCRs are unknown. The source material was blood. Receptors originate from a girl aged 2 to 10 with multiple sclerosis.

The rearrangement joins TRBV18 to TRBJ2-7; possibly TRBD1 for D (6 bases). The V end lost 5 bases, the J end lost 3 bases, and 14 bases lay between the germline ends. The CDR3 is 14 amino acids. Germline assignment: CDR1 KGHSH and CDR2 LQKENI. CDR3 protein: CASSALDSNYEQYF. CDR3 nucleotide sequence: TGTGCCAGCTCAGCTCTGGACAGCAACTACGAGCAGTACTTC.

The rearrangement links TRBV6-6 to TRBJ2-4; tentatively, D is TRBD1 (5 bases). The J call is in doubt because the DNA end fits TRBJ2-7 better. The CDR3 runs to 16 residues. CDR1 is MNHNY, CDR2 SVGAGI, per germline (reference sequence). The CDR3 region is CASSYLSNFQGGEQYF. The DNA of the CDR3 is TGTGCCAGCAGTTACCTCTCTAATTTCCAGGGTGGCGAGCAGTACTTC.

This clonotype was counted only a few times. The V and J genes are TRBV5-6 and TRBJ2-1, with 7 bases identical to TRBD2. Germline-derived CDR1 and CDR2 are SGHDT and YYEEEE. The CDR3 totals 13 residues. V was pared by 4 bases and J by 8 bases, with 6 bases of the junction left unmatched. Here the CDR3 reads CASSIRGRDEQFF. In DNA, the CDR3 is TGTGCCAGCAGCATACGGGGGAGGGATGAGCAGTTCTTC.

This chain joins TRBV20-1 and TRBJ1-1, with D possibly matching TRBD1 (6 bases). The ends were cut back, 7 bases at V and 8 bases at J, with 17 bases in the middle. Germline CDR1 is DFQATT and CDR2 is SNEGSKA (reference sequence). CDR3 length: 12 amino acids. In DNA form, the CDR3 reads TGCAGTGTGGCGGAGGGGGGAGAGGAAGCTTTCTTT. It encodes CSVAEGGEEAFF.

The rearrangement uses TRBV15 and TRBJ2-4; 7 bases fit TRBD2. V lost 2 bases to trimming and J lost 5 bases; unmatched junction nucleotides: 6. There are 15 residues in the CDR3. Per the germline V gene, CDR1 is LNHNV and CDR2 is YYDKDF (reference sequence). The CDR3 DNA reads as TGTGCCACCAGCAGAAGCGGGATAGGCGAAAACATTCAGTACTTC. Its translation: CATSRSGIGENIQYF.

To note about this clonotype: A read error is possible here, since a much larger clone lies one base away. The chain carries TRBV7-9 and TRBJ2-1; TRBD1 might be the D (5 bases). The J call may be faulty, since TRBJ2-7 better matches the DNA end. Germline CDR1 SEHNR, CDR2 FQNEAQ (reference sequence). There are 16 residues in the CDR3. The CDR3 here is CASSPSWQGPYNEQYF. DNA of the CDR3: TGTGCCAGCAGCCCCAGCTGGCAGGGCCCCTACAATGAGCAGTACTTC.

This chain joins TRBV12-3 or TRBV12-4 and TRBJ2-1; D gene ambiguous. The CDR3 contains 14 residues. V was shortened by 4 bases and J by 1 base, with 8 bases between the two germline ends. CDR3 sequence reads: CASSSDRSYNEQFF. The CDR3 DNA reads TGTGCCAGCAGTTCGGATCGGTCCTACAATGAGCAGTTCTTC.

The V gene is TRBV7-9, the J gene TRBJ1-5, with 7 bases that match TRBD1. Germline CDR1 is SEHNR and CDR2 is FQNEAQ (reference sequence). The V segment lost 5 bases and the J segment 9 bases; nucleotides outside the gene matches: 10. The CDR3 is 14 residues long. The CDR3 spells CASSRTGAGMPQHF. The CDR3 nucleotides read TGTGCCAGCAGCCGGACAGGTGCCGGGATGCCCCAGCATTTT.

This clonotype came up once. The CDR3 protein is CASSSQGAELVALHF. The CDR3 DNA sequence: TGTGCCAGCAGCTCTCAGGGGGCGGAGCTGGTAGCCCTCCACTTT. The chain couples TRBV7-2 to TRBJ1-6; the match to TRBD1 covers 8 bases. V shed 4 bases and J 14 bases; nucleotides not matched to a gene: 13. This CDR3 is 15 amino acids long. The germline gives CDR1 SGHTA, CDR2 FQGNSA.

This clonotype has just a few counts. The chain links TRBV29-1 to TRBJ1-2, with TRBD1 matching over 10 bases. Germline V gives CDR1 SQVTM, CDR2 ANQGSEA. Trimming took 6 bases from V and 4 from J; bases not matched to a gene: 5. CDR3 length equals 13 residues. CDR3 region: CSVGQGEGYGYTF. DNA of the CDR3: TGCAGCGTCGGACAGGGGGAAGGCTATGGCTACACCTTC.

This chain joins TRBV7-2 and TRBJ2-7; a weak D match, TRBD1 (5 bases). The germline gives CDR1 SGHTA, CDR2 FQGNSA. Trimming took 4 bases from V and 2 from J, leaving 15 bases between them. This CDR3 is built from 15 residues. The CDR3 bases are TGTGCCAGCAGCTCAAGGACACTCCTTACCTACGAGCAGTACTTC. Protein sequence: CASSSRTLLTYEQYF.

The chain couples TRBV5-6 to TRBJ1-4, with D perhaps TRBD1 (6 bases). With 1 base removed from V and 3 bases from J, the gap between germline ends came to 13 bases. The V gene's germline CDR1 is SGHDT and CDR2 YYEEEE. There are 16 residues in the CDR3. CDR3 nucleotide sequence: TGTGCCAGCAGCTTGAAGACGGGGGCGGCTAATGAAAAACTGTTTTTT. Its protein is CASSLKTGAANEKLFF.

The rearrangement joins TRBV18 to TRBJ2-3; D unresolved. Germline V gene lookup returns CDR1 KGHSH and CDR2 LQKENI. V lost 8 bases, J lost 0 bases, and 24 bases lay in between. There are 18 residues in the CDR3. The CDR3 DNA sequence: TGTGCCAGCGCCGGAAGGACCACCATCCTATCTAGCACAGATACGCAGTATTTT. Amino acids: CASAGRTTILSSTDTQYF.

The CDR3 nucleotides are TGCAGCGTTGAAGACCCCACTTGGACAGCCTATGGCTACACCTTC. The encoded protein is CSVEDPTWTAYGYTF. V usage is TRBV29-1 and J usage is TRBJ1-2; D possibly corresponds to TRBD1 (6 bases). CDR1 and CDR2 from the germline V gene are SQVTM and ANQGSEA. Between the trimmed V and J ends, which lost 0 bases and 4 bases, there was a span of 15 bases. The CDR3 sequence is 15 residues long.